This T cell receptor beta chain emerged from a study of shared clonotypes between healthy human individuals. Sequenced by immunoSEQ multiplex PCR; TCRdb stores in-frame clones only, minus some. The data hold millions of clones, with roughly 95% observed a single time. CDR1 and CDR2 (germline): SEHNR, FQNEAQ (reference sequence). The CDR3 extends over 15 amino acids. V shed 5 bases, J shed 6 bases, and the junction held 7 bases outside the gene matches. The chain recombines TRBV7-9 with TRBJ2-1; 10 nucleotides agree with TRBD2. This clonotype was obtained from a young man in good health. The sequenced material came from naive CD4+ T cells sorted from blood. Subset meaning: CD45RA+ positively selected. Here the CDR3 reads CASSTLAGVFNEQFF. As DNA, the CDR3 is TGTGCCAGCAGCACCCTAGCGGGGGTCTTCAATGAGCAGTTCTTC.